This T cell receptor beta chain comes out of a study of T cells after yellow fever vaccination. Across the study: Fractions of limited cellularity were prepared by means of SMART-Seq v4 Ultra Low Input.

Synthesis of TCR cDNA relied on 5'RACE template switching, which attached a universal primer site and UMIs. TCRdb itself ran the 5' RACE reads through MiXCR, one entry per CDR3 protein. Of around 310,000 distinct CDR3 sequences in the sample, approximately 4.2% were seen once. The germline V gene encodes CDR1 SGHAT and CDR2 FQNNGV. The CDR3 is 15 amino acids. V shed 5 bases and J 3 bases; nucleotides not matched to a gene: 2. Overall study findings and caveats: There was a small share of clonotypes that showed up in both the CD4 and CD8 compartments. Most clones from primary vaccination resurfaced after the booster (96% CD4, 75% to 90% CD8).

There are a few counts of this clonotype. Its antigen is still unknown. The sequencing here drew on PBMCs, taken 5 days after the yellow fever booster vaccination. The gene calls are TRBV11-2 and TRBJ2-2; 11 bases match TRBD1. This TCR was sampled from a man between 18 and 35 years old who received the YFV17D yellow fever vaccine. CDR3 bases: TGTGCCAGCAGCCGGGACAGGGGGTACACCGGGGAGCTGTTTTTT. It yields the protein CASSRDRGYTGELFF.